The source of this TCR beta chain is a study of control samples from healthy donors and cancer patients. The CDR3 contains 14 residues. CDR1 and CDR2 (germline): LGHDT, YNNKEL (reference sequence). The germline V and J ends were trimmed by 4 bases and 7 bases, with 14 bases remaining between them. TCRdb's copy holds only in-frame clones and misses some; the assay was immunoSEQ multiplex PCR. The top ten clones hold about a fifth of a sample with almost 40,000 clones, 80% to 90% of them seen once. The specimen sequenced was PBMCs. This TCR came from a woman in her sixties with lung cancer. The chain employs TRBV3-1 (or the pseudogene TRBV3-2) and TRBJ2-1; D may be TRBD2 (7 bases). CDR3 in DNA: TGTGCCAGCAGCCTAGGGGGGGCCTTAAATGAGCAGTTCTTC. It yields the protein CASSLGGALNEQFF.